This is a list of T cell receptor beta chains from one sample in a study of cytomegalovirus exposure and HLA in healthy donors. This table comes from immunoSEQ multiplex PCR, and its TCRdb copy is limited to in-frame clones, with some not included. The top ten clones hold 7.5% to 9.5% of a sample with some 120,000 clones, approximately 70% of them seen once. The sample taken for sequencing was PBMCs. These TCRs come from a woman aged 40 to 50 in good health and CMV-seropositive. Each CDR3 is given with its conserved first and last residue. D genes are given only for firm matches. Only part of the rows carry a size: once, few, many, or a class if the clone is expanded.

TRBJ1-5 . TRBV7-9 16 TRBD1 CASSPWTGDSNQPQHF TGTGCCAGCAGCCCTTGGACAGGGGATAGCAATCAGCCCCAGCATTTT
TRBJ2-5 . TRBV2 13 . CASSGLSGETQYF TGTGCCAGCAGCGGACTTTCGGGGGAGACCCAGTACTTC
TRBJ1-6 . TRBV7-3 13 . CASSLTGHSPLHF TGTGCCAGCAGCTTAACGGGGCATTCACCCCTCCACTTT
TRBJ1-6 . TRBV7-2 12 . CASSYRDSPLHF TGTGCCAGCAGCTATCGGGATTCACCCCTCCACTTT
TRBJ2-1 . TRBV9 14 TRBD1 CASSAQGVNNEQFF TGTGCCAGCAGCGCCCAGGGGGTCAACAATGAGCAGTTCTTC
TRBJ2-3 . TRBV7-2 14 . CASSLDQATDTQYF TGTGCCAGCAGCTTAGACCAAGCGACAGATACGCAGTATTTT
TRBJ2-7 many TRBV4-1 15 TRBD1 CASSLETGASYEQYF TGCGCCAGCAGCCTAGAGACAGGGGCGTCCTACGAGCAGTACTTC
TRBJ2-1 . TRBV5-1 14 . CASSDPGVLNEQFF TGCGCCAGCTCTGATCCGGGAGTCCTCAATGAGCAGTTCTTC
TRBJ2-3 . TRBV5-4 15 TRBD2 CASSAASGGTDTQYF TGTGCCAGCAGCGCCGCTAGCGGGGGCACAGATACGCAGTATTTT
TRBJ2-7 few TRBV7-6 14 TRBD2 CASSLEAGGNEQYF TGTGCCAGCAGCTTAGAGGCGGGAGGCAACGAGCAGTACTTC
TRBJ2-1 few TRBV4-1 16 . CASSQGGSGTYNEQFF TGCGCCAGCAGCCAAGGGGGTAGCGGCACCTACAATGAGCAGTTCTTC
TRBJ1-2 . TRBV7-6 15 TRBD1 CASSQTRTGANGYTF TGTGCCAGCAGCCAAACCCGGACAGGGGCTAATGGCTACACCTTC
TRBJ2-3 . TRBV11-3 16 TRBD2 CASSQGEAGVSDTQYF TGTGCCAGCAGCCAAGGAGAAGCGGGAGTCTCAGATACGCAGTATTTT